The 25 T cell receptor beta chains reported below all come from one sample, sequenced in a study of a mutant IDH1 vaccine in newly diagnosed glioma. The antigens of these receptors remain unknown. Profiled with immunoSEQ multiplex PCR; TCRdb holds only in-frame clones, not every one. The sample includes 110,000 or so clones, about nine tenths seen only once; the top ten take roughly 0.61%. As for time point: week 11, during vaccination. A single vaccine dose contained 300 ug of mutant IDH1 20-mer peptide, and topical imiquimod was used with it. The sequenced sample was PBMCs, obtained from a glioma patient whose treatment included an IDH1 peptide vaccine. These receptors originate from a woman aged 45 to 65 with glioma.

V gene TRBV5-4 combines with J gene TRBJ1-1; a possible D gene is TRBD1 (5 bases). V was clipped by 5 bases and J by 2 bases, with 16 bases between them. In germline, CDR1 is SGHNT, CDR2 YYREEE (reference sequence). The CDR3 has 15 amino acids. The CDR3 loop reads CASRKGEGLNTEAFF. CDR3 sequence (DNA): TGTGCCAGCAGAAAAGGGGAGGGTCTCAACACTGAAGCTTTCTTT.

V is TRBV10-3 and J is TRBJ2-2, with TRBD1 identical over 10 bases. Germline V gene sequence: CDR1 ENHRY, CDR2 SYGVKD. This CDR3 has 16 amino acids. The V gene end was trimmed by 6 bases and the J gene end by 4 bases; junction bases not matched to a gene: 8. In DNA, the CDR3 is TGTGCCATCAGCCAGCTGGGACAGGGGAGCACCGGGGAGCTGTTTTTT. This translates into CAISQLGQGSTGELFF.

This sequence joins TRBV6-4 and TRBJ1-5, with D possibly matching TRBD1 (5 bases). The ends were cut back, 6 bases at V and 6 bases at J, with 18 bases in the middle. The CDR3 is 15 residues long. The germline V gene encodes CDR1 MRHNA and CDR2 SNTAGT. The CDR3 DNA sequence: TGTGCCAGCAGCCACCTAGGGTGGGACCCTCAGCCCCAGCATTTT. Translation: CASSHLGWDPQPQHF.

The chain has TRBV2 and TRBJ2-5, with 7 bases fitting TRBD2. V trimming: 2 bases; J trimming: 2 bases; junction bases outside the gene matches: 8. The CDR3 runs 16 residues. In germline, CDR1 is SNHLY, CDR2 FYNNEI. For the CDR3, the DNA is TGTGCCAGCAGTGAATGGAGCGGGGTGAGACAAGAGACCCAGTACTTC. This translates into CASSEWSGVRQETQYF. Drawing the rest from reference TRBV2 and TRBJ2-5, the complete variable domain is EPEVTQTPSHQVTQMGQEVILRCVPISNHLYFYWYRQILGQKVEFLVSFYNNEISEKSEIFDDQFSVERPDGSNFTLKIRSTKLEDSAMYFCASSEWSGVRQETQYFGPGTRLLVL.

This chain connects TRBV5-1 to TRBJ2-5, with TRBD2 identical over 12 bases. V dropped 4 bases and J dropped 0; count of bases not matched to a gene: 7. This CDR3 comprises 17 residues. Germline lookup yields CDR1 SGHRS and CDR2 YFSETQ. The DNA for the CDR3 is TGCGCCAGCAGCCCGGGACTAGCGGGCCTATACCAAGAGACCCAGTACTTC. This translates into CASSPGLAGLYQETQYF.

V and J are TRBV5-6 and TRBJ2-5, with 10 bases fitting TRBD2. Trimming took 0 bases from V and 5 from J; bases not matched to a gene: 7. Germline CDR1 and CDR2: SGHDT and YYEEEE. The CDR3 has 16 amino acids. The CDR3: CASSLAPAGGRETQYF. The CDR3, as DNA: TGTGCCAGCAGCTTGGCCCCAGCGGGAGGGAGGGAGACCCAGTACTTC.

The chain is built from TRBV6-5 and TRBJ2-1; D possibly corresponds to TRBD2 (5 bases). This CDR3 has 13 amino acids. Germline V gene sequence: CDR1 MNHEY, CDR2 SVGAGI. V was clipped by 2 bases and J by 4 bases, with 6 bases between them. DNA for the CDR3: TGTGCCAGCAGTTACGGAGGATACAATGAGCAGTTCTTC. Its translation: CASSYGGYNEQFF.

V gene TRBV19 combines with J gene TRBJ1-3; perhaps TRBD1 as D (5 bases). CDR1 is LNHDA and CDR2 is SQIVND in the germline V gene (reference sequence). Trimming removed 2 bases at V and 2 bases at J, with 7 bases between. The CDR3 has 14 residues. CDR3 DNA sequence: TGTGCCAGTAGTATACAGGGAGCTGGAAACACCATATATTTT. This codes for CASSIQGAGNTIYF.

The chain's CDR3 is CASSLTSGRKSNEQFF. The CDR3 region has the DNA TGTGCCAGCAGCTTAACTAGCGGGAGAAAAAGCAATGAGCAGTTCTTC. The J gene is TRBJ2-1, the V gene TRBV7-9, with 11 nucleotides matching TRBD2. There are 16 residues in the CDR3. Germline trimming cut 2 bases from V and 6 bases from J; bases unmatched to any gene: 6. Germline V lookup: CDR1 SEHNR, CDR2 FQNEAQ (reference sequence).

The rearrangement joins TRBV4-2 to TRBJ1-5; D is perhaps TRBD1 (6 bases). Trimming cost V 0 bases and J 4 bases, with 13 bases left between them. CDR3 length: 16 amino acids. Germline V lookup: CDR1 LGHNA, CDR2 YNFKEQ. The CDR3 is CASSQDGGAGNQPQHF. The DNA for the CDR3 is TGTGCCAGCAGCCAAGATGGGGGGGCAGGGAATCAGCCCCAGCATTTT.

The rearrangement links TRBV15 to TRBJ2-6; 8 nucleotides line up with TRBD1. CDR1 and CDR2 (germline): LNHNV, YYDKDF (reference sequence). The CDR3 is 19 amino acids. Germline trimming cut 0 bases from V and 2 bases from J; bases unmatched to any gene: 9. For the CDR3, the DNA is TGTGCCACCAGCAGAGATCGGAACAGGGGGAAAGCTGGGGCCAACGTCCTGACTTTC. This codes for CATSRDRNRGKAGANVLTF.

J is TRBJ2-1 and V is TRBV13; 8 bases fit TRBD2. Germline CDR1 and CDR2: PRHDT and FYEKMQ (reference sequence). After removal of 1 base from V and 6 bases from J, the junction contained 8 bases not matched to a gene. CDR3 length: 16 amino acids. In DNA, the CDR3 is TGTGCCAGCAGCTTAGAGGCAGTAGCGGGAAGCAATGAGCAGTTCTTC. It codes for CASSLEAVAGSNEQFF.

Comments on this clone: The same CDR3 can be traced to other DNA sequences in this sample. The V gene is TRBV5-1, the J gene TRBJ2-7, with a possible D match to TRBD2 (5 bases). This CDR3 has 11 amino acids. Germline CDR1 and CDR2: SGHRS and YFSETQ. V gave up 5 bases and J gave up 3 bases, with 6 bases separating them. The CDR3 here is CASSGGYEQYF. The DNA for the CDR3 is TGCGCCAGCAGTGGAGGCTACGAGCAGTACTTC.

The chain links TRBV9 to TRBJ2-1; 8 bases map to TRBD2. The germline CDR1 and CDR2 sequences are SGDLS and YYNGEE. This CDR3 is built from 16 residues. V was clipped by 6 bases and J by 1 base; unmatched bases: 9. The CDR3 bases are TGTGCCAGCACCTCACACGGGAGGGGATCCTACAATGAGCAGTTCTTC. Protein sequence: CASTSHGRGSYNEQFF.

This clone occurred once. The rearrangement joins TRBV5-6 to TRBJ2-4, with a tentative D call TRBD2 (6 bases). CDR3 length: 16 amino acids. V was clipped by 0 bases and J by 1 base, with 11 bases between them. Germline V gives CDR1 SGHDT, CDR2 YYEEEE. The CDR3 DNA sequence: TGTGCCAGCAGCTTGGTGGCGGGGATTGCCAAAAACATTCAGTACTTC. Its protein is CASSLVAGIAKNIQYF.

J is TRBJ2-1 and V is TRBV6-1; 10 bases are a match to TRBD2. Trimming cost V 2 bases and J 2 bases; bases outside gene matches: 3. The CDR3 covers 16 residues. CDR1 is MNHNS and CDR2 is SASEGT in the germline V gene. The CDR3 bases are TGTGCCAGCAGTGAATGGACTAGCGGTCCCTACAATGAGCAGTTCTTC. Translation: CASSEWTSGPYNEQFF.

V usage is TRBV18 and J usage is TRBJ1-2; TRBD1 matches at 10 bases. Trimming took 6 bases from V and 2 from J; bases not matched to a gene: 0. The length of the CDR3 is 13 residues. CDR1 and CDR2 from the germline V gene are KGHSH and LQKENI. The CDR3 protein is CASSGQGNYGYTF. The CDR3, as DNA: TGTGCCAGCTCGGGACAGGGGAACTATGGCTACACCTTC.

The rearrangement links TRBV27 to TRBJ1-2, with a weak D call TRBD1 (5 bases). The CDR3 totals 16 residues. CDR1 and CDR2 from the germline V gene are MNHEY and SMNVEV (reference sequence). V gave up 2 bases and J gave up 5 bases, with 18 bases separating them. The CDR3 sequence is CASSLGGTPEYYGYTF. The CDR3 nucleotides read TGTGCCAGCAGTTTAGGCGGGACCCCCGAATATTATGGCTACACCTTC.

V is TRBV7-9 and J is TRBJ1-4; 8 bases align to TRBD1. Per germline, CDR1 SEHNR and CDR2 FQNEAQ (reference sequence). The ends lost 5 bases at V and 6 bases at J; junction bases unmatched: 8. The CDR3 has 15 amino acids. The CDR3 reads CASSRPGQADEKLFF. CDR3 coding DNA: TGTGCCAGCAGCAGACCGGGACAGGCGGATGAAAAACTGTTTTTT.

The chain couples TRBV5-1 to TRBJ1-2; no firm D call. The V end was cut by 0 bases, the J end by 0 bases, with 9 bases between. Germline lookup yields CDR1 SGHRS and CDR2 YFSETQ. The CDR3 is 15 residues long. CDR3 nucleotide sequence: TGCGCCAGCAGCTTGGAGCAGGCAACTAACTATGGCTACACCTTC. It yields the protein CASSLEQATNYGYTF.

The chain links TRBV11-2 to TRBJ2-1, with TRBD1 matching over 8 bases. CDR1 is SGHAT, CDR2 FQNNGV, per germline. The CDR3 is 13 residues long. V lost 5 bases and J lost 7; bases outside the gene matches: 4. As DNA, the CDR3 is TGTGCCAGCAGCGGGACAGGCGGGAATGAGCAGTTCTTC. Protein: CASSGTGGNEQFF.

The J gene is TRBJ2-3, the V gene TRBV2; 9 bases line up with TRBD2. This CDR3 is 17 amino acids long. The V gene end was trimmed by 5 bases and the J gene end by 0 bases; junction bases not matched to a gene: 9. Per germline, CDR1 SNHLY and CDR2 FYNNEI. This chain's CDR3 is CASSSISGGSSTDTQYF. CDR3 in DNA: TGTGCCAGCAGTTCGATTAGCGGGGGCTCTAGCACAGATACGCAGTATTTT.

The rearrangement links TRBV2 to TRBJ2-4; 10 nucleotides line up with TRBD2. The trim removed 2 bases at V and 4 bases at J, leaving 8 bases unmatched. Germline loops: CDR1 SNHLY, CDR2 FYNNEI. The CDR3 contains 17 residues. DNA for the CDR3: TGTGCCAGCAGTGAACGTCTTGCTAGCGGGGGTAAAAACATTCAGTACTTC. Amino acids: CASSERLASGGKNIQYF.

The CDR3 nucleotides read TGTGCCAGCAGTTCAGGGTTGGGCGGCTACACCTTC. Protein: CASSSGLGGYTF. The chain employs TRBV28 and TRBJ1-2, with D tentatively TRBD1 (5 bases). The CDR3 runs to 12 residues. V was cut by 4 bases and J by 8 bases, with 11 bases left in between. Germline CDR1 and CDR2: MDHEN and SYDVKM.

The chain uses TRBV5-1 and TRBJ2-7; D possibly corresponds to TRBD1 (6 bases). The CDR3 has 14 residues. The V end was cut by 2 bases, the J end by 2 bases, with 11 bases between. The germline V gene has CDR1 SGHRS and CDR2 YFSETQ. This CDR3 reads CASSFRGVAYEQYF. The CDR3 DNA reads as TGCGCCAGCAGCTTCAGGGGCGTCGCCTACGAGCAGTACTTC.